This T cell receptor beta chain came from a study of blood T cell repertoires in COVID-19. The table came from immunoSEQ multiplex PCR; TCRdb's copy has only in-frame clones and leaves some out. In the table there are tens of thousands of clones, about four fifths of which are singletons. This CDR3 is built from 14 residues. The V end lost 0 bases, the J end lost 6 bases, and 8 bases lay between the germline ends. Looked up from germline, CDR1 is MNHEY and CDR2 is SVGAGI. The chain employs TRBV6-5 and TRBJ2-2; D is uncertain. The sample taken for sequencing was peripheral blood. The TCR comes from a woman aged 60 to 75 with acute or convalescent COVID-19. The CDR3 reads CASSYSFGSGELFF. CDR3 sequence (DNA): TGTGCCAGCAGTTACTCGTTCGGTTCCGGGGAGCTGTTTTTT.